The next 30 T cell receptor beta chains were all read from a single sample in a study of shared clonotypes between healthy human individuals. Some clones are missing from TCRdb's copy, which holds only in-frame ones; the method was immunoSEQ multiplex PCR. The sample carries roughly 1 million clones, about 80% recorded once. The sample was memory CD4+ T cells from PBMCs. Subset noted: CD45RA-negative fraction. The receptors were sampled from a man between 18 and 35 years old in good health. Some clones in this sample may be carry-over from other donors' samples.

V is TRBV6-4 and J is TRBJ1-1; possible D gene TRBD1, 5 bases. Germline V gene lookup returns CDR1 MRHNA and CDR2 SNTAGT. CDR3 size: 16 residues. Deletions cut 1 base from V and 3 bases from J, with 15 bases between. The CDR3 bases are TGTGCCAGCAGTGACTGGATCGGGGGTGTGGACACTGAAGCTTTCTTT. Protein sequence: CASSDWIGGVDTEAFF.

The gene calls are TRBV5-4 and TRBJ2-2; D might be TRBD2 (5 bases). Germline CDR1 and CDR2: SGHNT and YYREEE (reference sequence). The CDR3 loop spans 15 amino acids. Trimming shortened V by 10 bases and J by 1 base, and 17 bases separated the two germline ends. In DNA form, the CDR3 reads TGTGCCTACGAGACCGGACTGATGAACACCGGGGAGCTGTTTTTT. Its translation is CAYETGLMNTGELFF.

This clone showed up just a few times. V is TRBV4-1 and J is TRBJ2-1; D possibly uses TRBD1 or TRBD2 (5 bases each). V was pared by 1 base and J by 12 bases, with 16 bases between. CDR3 length: 14 amino acids. Germline CDR1 is MGHRA and CDR2 is YSYEKL. CDR3 in amino acids: CASSQGEGYRRQFF. The CDR3 DNA reads as TGCGCCAGCAGCCAAGGCGAGGGGTATAGACGGCAGTTCTTC.

The chain has TRBV11-2 and TRBJ2-1, with D tentatively TRBD1 (5 bases). Trimming took off 7 bases at V and 9 bases at J, with 16 bases between the two ends. The V gene's germline CDR1 is SGHAT and CDR2 FQNNGV. This CDR3 is 13 amino acids long. DNA of the CDR3: TGTGCCAGCAAGCCAGGGCGTTCCGGTGAGCAGTTCTTC. Its protein product is CASKPGRSGEQFF.

This clone has more than one count but fewer than ten. This sequence joins TRBV7-9 and TRBJ1-1; D gene uncertain. There are 14 residues in the CDR3. Germline lookup yields CDR1 SEHNR and CDR2 FQNEAQ (reference sequence). Trimming removed 6 bases from V and 0 bases from J, with 11 bases in between. CDR3 sequence reads: CASSHALVNTEAFF. The CDR3 DNA follows: TGTGCCAGCAGTCATGCTCTAGTGAACACTGAAGCTTTCTTT. The full variable domain, in which reference TRBV7-9 and TRBJ1-1 provide the parts outside the CDR3, is DTGVSQNPRHKITKRGQNVTFRCDPISEHNRLYWYRQTLGQGPEFLTYFQNEAQLEKSRLLSDRFSAERPKGSFSTLEIQRTEQGDSAMYLCASSHALVNTEAFFGQGTRLTVV.

This clone was observed once. One end of the junction is discordant with germline, which a read error may explain. The V call is TRBV7-2, the J call TRBJ1-3, with TRBD1 identical over 7 bases. Germline CDR1 reads SGHTA; CDR2 reads FQGNSA. The CDR3 sequence is 14 residues long. CDR3 loop: CASRLGTASNTIYF. The DNA for the CDR3 is TGTGCCAGCAGGTTAGGGACAGCCTCAAACACCATATATTTT.

J is TRBJ1-1 and V is TRBV7-2; no definite D call. The CDR3 is made up of 16 amino acids. The germline V gene encodes CDR1 SGHTA and CDR2 FQGNSA. The germline V and J ends were trimmed by 0 bases and 9 bases, with 20 bases remaining between them. The CDR3 DNA reads as TGTGCCAGCAGCTTAGCGCTTGGGAACAACGGGATAAAAGCTTTCTTT. Translation: CASSLALGNNGIKAFF.

The CDR3 region is CASSPLSNGEQFF. In nucleotides, the CDR3 is TGCGCCAGCAGTCCACTCTCGAATGGTGAGCAGTTCTTC. This rearrangement joins TRBV5-1 to TRBJ2-1; no clear D. Trimming shortened V by 5 bases and J by 9 bases, and 15 bases separated the two germline ends. This CDR3 comprises 13 residues. CDR1 and CDR2 from the germline V gene are SGHRS and YFSETQ.

The V and J genes are TRBV30 and TRBJ1-1, with 7 bases aligning to TRBD1. Per germline, CDR1 GTSNPN and CDR2 SVGIG (reference sequence). CDR3 length equals 15 residues. With 2 bases clipped from V and 0 bases from J, the junction kept 6 bases outside the gene matches. The DNA for the CDR3 is TGTGCCTGGAGTCCCCCAGGGGGACTGAACACTGAAGCTTTCTTT. Its translation is CAWSPPGGLNTEAFF.

The chain links TRBV28 to TRBJ1-4; the match to TRBD1 covers 8 bases. The germline V gene has CDR1 MDHEN and CDR2 SYDVKM. V shed 5 bases and J 7 bases; nucleotides not matched to a gene: 18. The CDR3 sequence is 18 residues long. The CDR3 DNA reads as TGTGCCAGCAGTACACCGACCATTAACAGGGGGGAAACTGAAAAACTGTTTTTT. Its translation: CASSTPTINRGETEKLFF.

The V gene is TRBV6-6, the J gene TRBJ2-3, with 7 bases fitting TRBD2. The CDR3 contains 15 residues. The germline gives CDR1 MNHNY, CDR2 SVGAGI (reference sequence). The trim removed 6 bases at V and 3 bases at J, leaving 9 bases unmatched. The CDR3 here is CASRPGLGGTDTQYF. In DNA form, the CDR3 reads TGTGCCAGCAGACCGGGCCTCGGGGGGACAGATACGCAGTATTTT.

The CDR3 nucleotides are TGTGCCAGCAGCTTAGCGGGCAGGGCAGCTGAAGAGACCCAGTACTTC. Protein: CASSLAGRAAEETQYF. The chain couples TRBV7-9 to TRBJ2-5; a possible D gene is TRBD1 (5 bases). Germline CDR1 SEHNR, CDR2 FQNEAQ (reference sequence). Trimming cost V 0 bases and J 3 bases, with 14 bases left between them. The CDR3 consists of 16 residues.

V and J are TRBV7-2 and TRBJ1-2, with D possibly TRBD1 on 5 matching bases. In germline, CDR1 is SGHTA, CDR2 FQGNSA. V lost 1 base, J lost 7 bases, and 10 bases lay in between. This CDR3 has 13 amino acids. CDR3 loop: CASSLGQGFGYTF. The CDR3 DNA follows: TGTGCCAGCAGCTTAGGCCAGGGTTTTGGCTACACCTTC.

The rearrangement joins TRBV4-1 to TRBJ2-3; D remains ambiguous. V gave up 1 base and J gave up 1 base, with 18 bases separating them. The germline V gene has CDR1 MGHRA and CDR2 YSYEKL. The CDR3 is made up of 18 amino acids. CDR3 amino acids: CASSQGVVVLGRTDTQYF. CDR3 bases: TGCGCCAGCAGCCAAGGGGTTGTAGTCCTAGGCCGCACAGATACGCAGTATTTT.

The V and J genes are TRBV4-1 and TRBJ2-1; D unresolved. CDR1 MGHRA and CDR2 YSYEKL come from the germline V gene. The CDR3 runs 13 residues. The V end was cut by 1 base, the J end by 3 bases, with 4 bases between. The chain's CDR3 is CASSQAYYNEQFF. The CDR3 coding sequence is TGCGCCAGCAGCCAAGCATACTACAATGAGCAGTTCTTC.

The chain carries TRBV12-5 and TRBJ1-2; D may be TRBD1 (6 bases). There are 15 residues in the CDR3. Between the trimmed V and J ends, which lost 4 bases and 8 bases, there was a span of 20 bases. CDR1 is LGHNT and CDR2 is FRNRAP in the germline V gene. The CDR3 loop is CASGSPTGARGGYTF. CDR3 in DNA: TGTGCTAGTGGTTCCCCCACGGGGGCAAGGGGCGGCTACACCTTC.

The chain joins TRBV7-8 to TRBJ2-7; D gene unclear. This CDR3 comprises 15 residues. Germline CDR1 reads SGHVS; CDR2 reads FQNEAQ. Trimming removed 5 bases from V and 2 bases from J, with 16 bases in between. The CDR3 nucleotides read TGTGCCAGCAGCCCCTTCGGGCAGTATACCTACGAGCAGTACTTC. Amino acid sequence: CASSPFGQYTYEQYF.

The chain joins TRBV14 to TRBJ2-7, with 11 bases fitting TRBD2. Germline-derived CDR1 and CDR2 are SGHDN and FVKESK. The V gene end was trimmed by 4 bases and the J gene end by 3 bases; junction bases not matched to a gene: 8. The CDR3 extends over 16 amino acids. The CDR3 DNA sequence: TGTGCCAGCAGCCCTTTAACTAGCGGGAGCTTCTACGAGCAGTACTTC. Encoded protein: CASSPLTSGSFYEQYF.

The chain employs TRBV28 and TRBJ2-2; D is uncertain. This CDR3 contains 16 residues. The V gene's germline CDR1 is MDHEN and CDR2 SYDVKM. Deletions cut 3 bases from V and 1 base from J, with 12 bases between. The DNA for the CDR3 is TGTGCCAGCAGTTTCAAGTCAGGTTGGAACACCGGGGAGCTGTTTTTT. Encoded protein: CASSFKSGWNTGELFF.

J is TRBJ2-2 and V is TRBV11-1; perhaps TRBD2 as D (6 bases). Germline values: CDR1 SGHAT, CDR2 FQDESV (reference sequence). V lost 6 bases and J 5 bases, leaving 19 bases between the germline ends. The CDR3 is made up of 16 amino acids. This chain's CDR3 is CASRPTNGRGTGELFF. CDR3 nucleotides: TGTGCCAGCAGACCAACGAACGGGAGAGGAACCGGGGAGCTGTTTTTT. The variable domain in full, with the rest retrieved from reference TRBV11-1 and TRBJ2-2, is EAEVAQSPRYKITEKSQAVAFWCDPISGHATLYWYRQILGQGPELLVQFQDESVVDDSQLPKDRFSAERLKGVDSTLKIQPAELGDSAMYLCASRPTNGRGTGELFFGEGSRLTVL.

The rearrangement uses TRBV11-3 and TRBJ2-3; D unresolved. The ends were cut back, 0 bases at V and 6 bases at J, with 13 bases in the middle. Germline V gene lookup returns CDR1 SGHNT and CDR2 YENEEA. The CDR3 runs to 15 residues. The CDR3 DNA is TGTGCCAGCAGCTTAGATCCTCGCTCGCACGATACGCAGTATTTT. Encoded protein: CASSLDPRSHDTQYF.

The rearrangement uses TRBV28 and TRBJ1-1; 10 bases agree with TRBD1. J was trimmed by 3 bases and V by 3 bases; bases with no gene match: 10. CDR1 and CDR2 (germline): MDHEN, SYDVKM. This CDR3 region has 17 residues. This chain's CDR3 is CASSFSGTGAFYTEAFF. Written as DNA, the CDR3 is TGTGCCAGCAGTTTCAGCGGGACAGGGGCTTTCTACACTGAAGCTTTCTTT.

The chain uses TRBV19 and TRBJ2-1; TRBD1 is a possible D gene (6 bases). The germline gives CDR1 LNHDA, CDR2 SQIVND (reference sequence). The CDR3 length is 13 residues. V lost 1 base and J 14 bases, leaving 15 bases between the germline ends. DNA of the CDR3: TGTGCCAGTAGTATAGGGCGAGACAGGCGGGAGTTCTTC. Amino acid sequence: CASSIGRDRREFF. The entire variable domain, with the rest obtained from reference TRBV19 and TRBJ2-1, is as follows: DGGITQSPKYLFRKEGQNVTLSCEQNLNHDAMYWYRQDPGQGLRLIYYSQIVNDFQKGDIAEGYSVSREKKESFPLTVTSAQKNPTAFYLCASSIGRDRREFFGPGTRLTVL.

The rearrangement joins TRBV7-8 to TRBJ2-7; D uncertain. Germline V gene sequence: CDR1 SGHVS, CDR2 FQNEAQ. The CDR3 is made up of 13 amino acids. Trimming removed 4 bases from V and 9 bases from J, with 16 bases in between. CDR3 DNA sequence: TGTGCCAGCAGCTCCTCGGACGGCCGGAGGCAGTACTTC. Protein product: CASSSSDGRRQYF.

The chain couples TRBV28 to TRBJ2-7, with 9 bases lining up with TRBD2. The CDR3 is 15 amino acids. Germline V gene lookup returns CDR1 MDHEN and CDR2 SYDVKM. V was pared by 0 bases and J by 2 bases, with 2 bases of the junction left unmatched. This CDR3 reads CASSLWASGTYEQYF. The CDR3 nucleotides are TGTGCCAGCAGTTTATGGGCTAGCGGGACCTACGAGCAGTACTTC.

The chain couples TRBV18 to TRBJ2-5; tentative D call: TRBD2 (5 bases). Per germline, CDR1 KGHSH and CDR2 LQKENI. CDR3 size: 14 residues. V was clipped by 0 bases and J by 5 bases, with 10 bases between them. Here the CDR3 reads CASSPPGPGETQYF. For the CDR3, the DNA is TGTGCCAGCTCACCACCCGGGCCGGGGGAGACCCAGTACTTC.

The genes are TRBV6-5 and TRBJ2-1, with a weak D call TRBD1 (5 bases). Deletions cut 6 bases from V and 0 bases from J, with 12 bases between. Germline V CDR1 and CDR2: MNHEY, SVGAGI. The CDR3 is made up of 15 amino acids. This CDR3 reads CASSLTENSYNEQFF. In DNA, the CDR3 is TGTGCCAGCAGCCTGACAGAGAACTCCTACAATGAGCAGTTCTTC.

This sequence joins TRBV7-8 and TRBJ1-2; D call uncertain. The V end was cut by 0 bases, the J end by 3 bases, with 5 bases between. Looked up from germline, CDR1 is SGHVS and CDR2 is FQNEAQ. The CDR3 is 13 residues long. CDR3 bases: TGTGCCAGCAGCTTAGCAAGGGACTATGGCTACACCTTC. It is translated as CASSLARDYGYTF.

This chain uses TRBV29-1 with TRBJ1-2; D uncertain. This CDR3 is 14 amino acids long. Germline V gene lookup returns CDR1 SQVTM and CDR2 ANQGSEA. Trimming pared 2 bases from V and 2 bases from J, leaving 12 bases between. As DNA, the CDR3 is TGCAGCGTTGAATCTACACCCGAAAACTATGGCTACACCTTC. Amino acid sequence: CSVESTPENYGYTF.

V usage is TRBV28 and J usage is TRBJ2-1, with a weak D call TRBD1 (6 bases). V was trimmed by 2 bases and J by 6 bases, leaving 20 bases between them. Germline V gene lookup returns CDR1 MDHEN and CDR2 SYDVKM. This CDR3 comprises 17 residues. The CDR3 coding sequence is TGTGCCAGCAGTTTACGGGCCGGACAGCGAGCGAGCAATGAGCAGTTCTTC. As protein: CASSLRAGQRASNEQFF.